This note documents a single T cell receptor (beta chain) sequence. Antigen unknown. A sort by CD45RO/CCR7/CD25/CD127/CD95/CD27 yielded CD4+ naive, central memory, regulatory and stem cell-like memory cells. The CDR3 sequence is 13 residues long. CDR1 LNHDA and CDR2 SQIVND come from the germline V gene (reference sequence). V was clipped by 6 bases and J by 5 bases; unmatched bases: 5. Of the isolated RNA, all was reverse transcribed, and so the sequenced material was expressed TCRB transcripts. Some clones are missing from TCRdb's copy, which holds only in-frame ones; the method was immunoSEQ multiplex PCR. The table lists 130,000 or so clones, around 8.8% of them singletons. The data belong to a study of beta chain features in type 1 diabetes. Broader study findings: When VDJ junctions were examined, type 1 diabetes patients showed fewer insertions and more deletions. When Type 1 diabetes patients were examined, their TCRB CDR3s proved moderately but significantly shorter in all four CD4+ subsets.

This chain links TRBV19 with TRBJ1-2, with TRBD1 identical over 8 bases. Input material: central memory CD4+ T cells from blood. The clonotype was recovered from a man aged 25-45 years with type 1 diabetes. DNA for the CDR3: TGTGCCAGTAGCGACAGGGGCGGGTATGGCTACACCTTC. It translates to CASSDRGGYGYTF.